This T cell receptor (beta chain) is drawn from a study of cytomegalovirus exposure and HLA in healthy donors. Germline trimming cut 5 bases from V and 0 bases from J; bases unmatched to any gene: 3. This CDR3 is built from 15 residues. Looked up from germline, CDR1 is SGHVS and CDR2 is FQNEAQ. TCRdb keeps only in-frame clones here, not all; method: immunoSEQ multiplex PCR. Here the sample spans over 200,000 clones, around nine tenths being singletons. Among the approximately 130 subjects of the validation cohort, separate from the approximately 660-subject first cohort, were the donors. Sequenced sample: PBMCs. V usage is TRBV7-8 and J usage is TRBJ2-1; TRBD2 agrees at 8 bases. This receptor was identified in a woman younger than 35 in good health and CMV-seronegative. The CDR3 spells CASSASGSSYNEQFF. DNA of the CDR3: TGTGCCAGCAGCGCCAGCGGGAGCTCCTACAATGAGCAGTTCTTC.